This T cell receptor beta chain was recorded in a study of blood T cell repertoires in COVID-19. The overall study: The United States, Italy and Spain provided the acute and convalescent COVID-19 samples.

In the case of this clone: Other DNA sequences of this sample code for an identical CDR3.

Authors' methods: Estimates of nucleated cell counts were drawn from the amplification of reference gene primers. Repertoires were generated with immunoSEQ multiplex PCR, while TCRdb's copy carries only in-frame clones and drops some. The D gene and trimming were derived from the DNA, and the V and J assignments and clone size from that table. The repertoire includes under 300,000 clones, approximately 85% of them detected once, and 8% to 13% sits in the top ten. Sequenced input: peripheral blood. The sequence came from a woman between 65 and 79 years old with acute or convalescent COVID-19.

CDR3 amino acids: CASSAGGRETQYF. In DNA form, the CDR3 reads TGTGCCAGCAGCGCGGGGGGGAGAGAGACCCAGTACTTC. The chain links TRBV11-2 to TRBJ2-5, with 9 bases fitting TRBD2. CDR1 is SGHAT, CDR2 FQNNGV, per germline. V lost 5 bases, J lost 4 bases, and 2 bases stayed unmatched. CDR3 length: 13 amino acids.